The clone carrying this T cell receptor beta chain turned up a few times. This entry comes from a study of blood T cells in healthy people across ages. Through a sample-barcoded 5' primer and a J-beta primer mix, a second PCR was run for roughly 6 to 12 cycles. Every single cDNA molecule received a tag from a template-switch adaptor with 12 random nucleotides. CDR3-containing paired-end reads numbered at least 3 million in each sample. A single record per CDR3 protein comes from TCRdb applying MiXCR to the 5' RACE reads. The repertoire has approximately 1.5 million distinct CDR3 sequences, roughly a third of them found once; the top ten carry about 11%. Deletions cut 6 bases from V and 0 bases from J, with 11 bases between. Per germline, CDR1 DFQATT and CDR2 SNEGSKA (reference sequence). The CDR3 consists of 13 residues.

The sequencing sample was made of blood. This rearrangement joins TRBV20-1 to TRBJ1-1; D not resolved. The sequence was collected from a woman in her 30s in good health. As DNA, the CDR3 is TGCAGTGCCGCCGGAATGATGAACACTGAAGCTTTCTTT. It translates to CSAAGMMNTEAFF.